The 22 T cell receptor beta chains reported below all come from one sample, sequenced in a study of cytomegalovirus exposure and HLA in healthy donors. The PCR ran on 60 Vbeta and 13 Jbeta primers. Profiling relied on immunoSEQ multiplex PCR, and the TCRdb table lists in-frame clones only, not all of them. The top ten clones hold roughly 4.9% of a sample with tens of thousands of clones, around two thirds of them seen once. Sequences were obtained from PBMCs. Receptors were obtained from a man in his sixties in good health and CMV-seropositive.

Here the CDR3 reads CASSHPLADTQYF. CDR3 nucleotide sequence: TGCGCCAGCAGCCACCCTTTAGCAGATACGCAGTATTTT. V gene TRBV4-1 combines with J gene TRBJ2-3; D gene unclear. CDR3 size: 13 residues. The germline CDR1 and CDR2 sequences are MGHRA and YSYEKL. V was shortened by 3 bases and J by 4 bases, with 8 bases between the two germline ends.

The chain has TRBV2 and TRBJ2-4; TRBD1 might be the D (6 bases). The CDR3 has 14 amino acids. In germline, CDR1 is SNHLY, CDR2 FYNNEI. V lost 6 bases and J 13 bases, leaving 22 bases between the germline ends. The CDR3, as DNA: TGTGCCAGCAGCTTCCAGGACAGTGAGGTTGCGCAGTACTTC. This codes for CASSFQDSEVAQYF.

The J gene is TRBJ1-6, the V gene TRBV2; 8 nucleotides agree with TRBD1. Germline loops: CDR1 SNHLY, CDR2 FYNNEI. The CDR3 covers 16 residues. J gave up 0 bases and V 5 bases, and 3 bases lay outside the gene matches. This chain's CDR3 is CASSWTGSSYNSPLHF. CDR3 nucleotides: TGTGCCAGCAGTTGGACAGGGAGCTCCTATAATTCACCCCTCCACTTT.

CDR3 sequence: CASSIVEGGRNEQFF. In nucleotides, the CDR3 is TGTGCCAGTAGTATAGTGGAGGGAGGGAGGAATGAGCAGTTCTTC. The rearrangement joins TRBV19 to TRBJ2-1; 7 bases line up with TRBD2. The V and J ends lost 1 base and 7 bases, in that order; junction bases with no gene match: 7. The germline CDR1 and CDR2 sequences are LNHDA and SQIVND (reference sequence). This CDR3 has 15 amino acids.

The rearrangement links TRBV28 to TRBJ2-7, with 8 bases identical to TRBD2. The V segment lost 6 bases and the J segment 6 bases; nucleotides outside the gene matches: 4. This CDR3 has 12 residues. Germline CDR1 reads MDHEN; CDR2 reads SYDVKM. CDR3 sequence (DNA): TGTGCCAGCAGCCGGACTAGCCTCGAGCAGTACTTC. Its protein is CASSRTSLEQYF.

This clone was seen a few times. The chain combines TRBV29-1 with TRBJ1-4, with a tentative D call TRBD1 (5 bases). V was clipped by 7 bases and J by 0 bases, with 9 bases between them. CDR3 length: 13 residues. Germline V lookup: CDR1 SQVTM, CDR2 ANQGSEA. The CDR3 nucleotides are TGCAGCGGGTGGGGCTCAACTAATGAAAAACTGTTTTTT. Its translation is CSGWGSTNEKLFF.

The table lists this clone with a few counts. The chain combines TRBV5-1 with TRBJ2-1; no reliable D call. Germline V CDR1 and CDR2: SGHRS, YFSETQ. V dropped 0 bases and J dropped 2 bases, with 9 bases sitting between them. The CDR3 is made up of 15 amino acids. CDR3 loop: CASSLALTPYNEQFF. The DNA for the CDR3 is TGCGCCAGCAGCTTGGCCCTCACTCCCTACAATGAGCAGTTCTTC.

The gene calls are TRBV5-1 and TRBJ2-3; D unclear. This CDR3 is built from 13 residues. Germline V CDR1 and CDR2: SGHRS, YFSETQ. The V gene lost 5 bases and the J gene lost 3 bases, with 10 bases spanning the gap. CDR3 coding DNA: TGCGCCAGCAGTTCGACCGGGACAGATACGCAGTATTTT. The encoded protein is CASSSTGTDTQYF.

The chain links TRBV6-6 to TRBJ1-1; 8 nucleotides agree with TRBD1. The V gene end was trimmed by 4 bases and the J gene end by 7 bases; junction bases not matched to a gene: 11. The CDR3 has 15 amino acids. In germline, CDR1 is MNHNY, CDR2 SVGAGI (reference sequence). CDR3 loop: CASSSHRGQGSEAFF. DNA of the CDR3: TGTGCCAGCAGTTCTCACCGAGGACAGGGCAGTGAAGCTTTCTTT.

This clone turned up a few times. The gene calls are TRBV5-4 and TRBJ1-1; TRBD1 agrees at 9 bases. The V segment lost 5 bases and the J segment 4 bases; nucleotides outside the gene matches: 6. This CDR3 is 14 amino acids long. CDR1 and CDR2 (germline): SGHNT, YYREEE (reference sequence). The CDR3 loop is CASSPDRGGTEAFF. CDR3 DNA: TGTGCCAGCAGTCCGGACAGGGGTGGCACTGAAGCTTTCTTT.

This chain connects TRBV27 to TRBJ1-5, with D unclear. This CDR3 spans 14 amino acids. Trimming left V 4 bases short and J 6 bases short, with 13 bases between. Germline CDR1 reads MNHEY; CDR2 reads SMNVEV (reference sequence). The CDR3 sequence is CASSSTSKSQPQHF. CDR3 nucleotides: TGTGCCAGCAGTTCTACCTCAAAGAGTCAGCCCCAGCATTTT.

This rearrangement joins TRBV5-1 to TRBJ2-1; 7 bases fit TRBD2. The trim removed 0 bases at V and 5 bases at J, leaving 8 bases unmatched. Germline V gives CDR1 SGHRS, CDR2 YFSETQ. This CDR3 is built from 16 residues. CDR3: CASSLGWERGNNEQFF. In DNA, the CDR3 is TGCGCCAGCAGCTTGGGGTGGGAGCGGGGAAACAATGAGCAGTTCTTC.

The V and J genes are TRBV27 and TRBJ2-5; maybe TRBD2 (6 bases). V lost 6 bases and J 4 bases, leaving 12 bases between the germline ends. The CDR3 runs to 13 residues. Germline V lookup: CDR1 MNHEY, CDR2 SMNVEV (reference sequence). This chain's CDR3 is CASRATGGETQYF. The CDR3, as DNA: TGTGCCAGCAGAGCAACCGGGGGAGAGACCCAGTACTTC.

The rearrangement uses TRBV7-6 and TRBJ2-7; 7 nucleotides match TRBD1. CDR3 length equals 15 residues. Losses at the gene ends were 1 base for V and 4 bases for J; bases not matched to a gene: 7. Germline V gene lookup returns CDR1 SGHVS and CDR2 FNYEAQ. The CDR3 DNA is TGTGCCAGCAGCTTAGGGGACAGAGGGGTTTACGAGCAGTACTTC. Its translation: CASSLGDRGVYEQYF.

This clone appeared a few times. The chain couples TRBV19 to TRBJ1-2; 9 bases match TRBD1. CDR1 LNHDA and CDR2 SQIVND come from the germline V gene (reference sequence). Trimming at V came to 3 bases and at J to 4 bases, leaving 3 bases not matched to a gene. The CDR3 runs to 14 residues. The CDR3 loop reads CASSMGQGPYGYTF. The CDR3 nucleotides read TGTGCCAGTAGTATGGGACAGGGTCCCTATGGCTACACCTTC.

The rearrangement links TRBV5-6 to TRBJ2-1, with 11 bases aligning to TRBD2. The CDR3 is 15 amino acids. Germline V lookup: CDR1 SGHDT, CDR2 YYEEEE. J was trimmed by 4 bases and V by 4 bases; bases with no gene match: 4. The CDR3 protein is CASSRGLAEYNEQFF. CDR3 coding DNA: TGTGCCAGCAGCCGGGGACTAGCGGAATACAATGAGCAGTTCTTC.

This clone was counted between two and nine times. This chain joins TRBV5-6 and TRBJ2-3; 13 nucleotides match TRBD2. The CDR3 length is 15 residues. Unmatched junction bases numbered 4, after V lost 4 bases and J lost 5 bases. CDR1 SGHDT and CDR2 YYEEEE come from the germline V gene. CDR3 amino acids: CASSTGLAGQDTQYF. For the CDR3, the DNA is TGTGCCAGCAGCACGGGACTAGCGGGACAAGATACGCAGTATTTT. The complete variable domain, with remaining parts taken from reference TRBV5-6 and TRBJ2-3, reads DAGVTQSPTHLIKTRGQQVTLRCSPKSGHDTVSWYQQALGQGPQFIFQYYEEEERQRGNFPDRFSGHQFPNYSSELNVNALLLGDSALYLCASSTGLAGQDTQYFGPGTRLTVL.

This clone was seen a few times. This chain connects TRBV6-5 to TRBJ2-2; D is unclear. Trimming cost V 7 bases and J 6 bases, with 6 bases left between them. The germline V gene has CDR1 MNHEY and CDR2 SVGAGI. CDR3 length equals 11 residues. CDR3 in DNA: TGTGCCAGCAAGCTTGCCGGGGAGCTGTTTTTT. This gives the protein CASKLAGELFF.

This chain joins TRBV20-1 and TRBJ1-6; D not certain. V lost 4 bases and J 12 bases, leaving 10 bases between the germline ends. Germline values: CDR1 DFQATT, CDR2 SNEGSKA (reference sequence). The CDR3 extends over 11 amino acids. CDR3 sequence reads: CSATQVEPLHF. The CDR3 nucleotides are TGCAGTGCTACACAAGTCGAACCCCTCCACTTT.

With regard to this clone: Other DNA sequences in the sample encode the same CDR3. The genes are TRBV4-3 and TRBJ2-2; tentative D call: TRBD2 (5 bases). V lost 3 bases, J lost 1 base, and 12 bases lay in between. From germline, CDR1 is LGHNA and CDR2 YSLEER. CDR3 length: 16 residues. The CDR3 nucleotides are TGCGCCAGCAGCCAGGCGAGAGGACTGAACACCGGGGAGCTGTTTTTT. Amino acid sequence: CASSQARGLNTGELFF.

This chain connects TRBV5-1 to TRBJ2-6; 10 nucleotides match TRBD1. CDR3 size: 17 residues. The germline V gene encodes CDR1 SGHRS and CDR2 YFSETQ. Trimming cost V 1 base and J 2 bases; bases outside gene matches: 3. The CDR3 coding sequence is TGCGCCAGCAGCTTGAGGACAGGGGGGACTGGGGCCAACGTCCTGACTTTC. This encodes CASSLRTGGTGANVLTF.

The gene calls are TRBV7-2 and TRBJ1-2; TRBD1 is a possible D gene (5 bases). This CDR3 is built from 11 residues. Trimming cost V 5 bases and J 8 bases, with 9 bases left between them. Germline V gives CDR1 SGHTA, CDR2 FQGNSA. CDR3: CASSGASGYTF. The CDR3 nucleotides are TGTGCCAGCAGCGGGGCGTCAGGCTACACCTTC.